These 10 T cell receptor beta chains originate from one sample sequenced in a study of blood T cell repertoires in COVID-19. Method: immunoSEQ multiplex PCR; TCRdb's copy keeps in-frame clones and lacks some. The sample has 100,000 or so clones; about nine tenths are singletons. Sequencing input: peripheral blood. The source of these receptors is a man aged 70 or older with acute or convalescent COVID-19.

The chain combines TRBV13 with TRBJ1-5; 7 bases are a match to TRBD1. The germline V gene has CDR1 PRHDT and CDR2 FYEKMQ (reference sequence). Unmatched junction bases numbered 3, after V lost 5 bases and J lost 2 bases. This CDR3 is built from 14 residues. The CDR3: CASSPGGGNQPQHF. The DNA for the CDR3 is TGTGCCAGCAGCCCAGGGGGTGGCAATCAGCCCCAGCATTTT.

This clone was observed a single time. The same CDR3 arises from other DNA sequences in this sample as well. The V gene is TRBV7-9, the J gene TRBJ1-3; perhaps TRBD1 as D (5 bases). Trimming stripped 2 bases from V and 0 bases from J, with 5 bases between. The CDR3 extends over 14 amino acids. CDR1 is SEHNR and CDR2 is FQNEAQ in the germline V gene (reference sequence). DNA for the CDR3: TGTGCCAGCAGCTTAAGGGGCTCTGGAAACACCATATATTTT. Translating gives CASSLRGSGNTIYF.

V and J are TRBV5-5 and TRBJ2-7; 12 bases map to TRBD1. CDR1 SGHKS and CDR2 YYEKEE come from the germline V gene (reference sequence). CDR3 size: 15 residues. Trimming took 3 bases from V and 6 from J; bases not matched to a gene: 7. This chain's CDR3 is CASSSPGQGAVEQYF. The CDR3 nucleotides read TGTGCCAGCAGCTCGCCGGGACAGGGGGCGGTCGAGCAGTACTTC.

The rearrangement joins TRBV5-1 to TRBJ1-2, with D uncertain. CDR1 SGHRS and CDR2 YFSETQ come from the germline V gene. The germline V and J ends were trimmed by 4 bases and 7 bases, with 14 bases remaining between them. This CDR3 region has 13 residues. The CDR3 DNA is TGCGCCAGCAGCGCTGAAAATAGTGGTGGCTACACCTTC. Protein: CASSAENSGGYTF.

V and J are TRBV27 and TRBJ1-2; 9 nucleotides agree with TRBD1. The CDR3 totals 15 residues. V lost 8 bases and J lost 2; bases outside the gene matches: 9. Germline V gene data show CDR1 as MNHEY and CDR2 as SMNVEV (reference sequence). The CDR3 protein is CASGTVDRGNYGYTF. The CDR3 DNA reads as TGTGCCAGCGGGACCGTGGACAGGGGAAACTATGGCTACACCTTC.

This clone was observed a few times. The chain has TRBV7-3 and TRBJ2-3; D unclear. Trimming removed 2 bases at V and 6 bases at J, with 18 bases between. CDR1 and CDR2 (germline): SGHTA, FQGTGA. The CDR3 consists of 16 residues. As DNA, the CDR3 is TGTGCCAGCAGCTTAGAGAATAATCCCCCCCGGGATACGCAGTATTTT. Its protein product is CASSLENNPPRDTQYF.

The chain couples TRBV5-1 to TRBJ1-3; weak D call: TRBD1 (5 bases). The CDR3 has 17 residues. Germline V gene lookup returns CDR1 SGHRS and CDR2 YFSETQ. Trimming cost V 1 base and J 0 bases, with 14 bases left between them. This CDR3 reads CASSLSQGDSSGNTIYF. The CDR3 bases are TGCGCCAGCAGCTTGAGTCAGGGTGACTCCTCTGGAAACACCATATATTTT.

The rearrangement links TRBV15 to TRBJ1-2; D is perhaps TRBD1 (5 bases). Germline-derived CDR1 and CDR2 are LNHNV and YYDKDF (reference sequence). V was trimmed by 4 bases and J by 4 bases, leaving 10 bases between them. This CDR3 contains 13 residues. The CDR3 loop is CATSMQGVYGYTF. The CDR3 bases are TGTGCCACCAGCATGCAGGGTGTCTATGGCTACACCTTC.

J is TRBJ1-2 and V is TRBV11-3, with TRBD1 as a possible D gene (5 bases). CDR3 length: 13 residues. CDR1 and CDR2 (germline): SGHNT, YENEEA. The germline V and J ends were trimmed by 5 bases and 6 bases, with 13 bases remaining between them. The CDR3 loop reads CASSPGRGHGYTF. The DNA for the CDR3 is TGTGCCAGCAGCCCAGGGAGGGGACATGGCTACACCTTC.

The chain uses TRBV3-1 (or the pseudogene TRBV3-2) and TRBJ1-4, with a weak D call TRBD1 (6 bases). V was cut by 4 bases and J by 4 bases, with 16 bases left in between. The CDR3 has 16 amino acids. The V gene's germline CDR1 is LGHDT and CDR2 YNNKEL (reference sequence). The CDR3 spells CASSLRATGFNEKLFF. The DNA for the CDR3 is TGTGCCAGCAGCCTTCGAGCTACAGGGTTTAATGAAAAACTGTTTTTT.